This T cell receptor (beta chain) was captured by sequencing in a study of chemoradiotherapy in HPV16-positive cancers. Study-level points and caveats: For HPV16-positive patients, expanding HPV-responsive T cells associated with longer recurrence-free survival. Non-HPV-specific T cells did not expand in tumors during treatment, whereas candidate HPV-specific clones and E7-related motifs did.

Over chemoradiotherapy, repertoires were sampled more than once. The CDR3 extends over 15 amino acids. CDR1 and CDR2 (germline): SGHTS, YDEGEE. V shed 4 bases, J shed 0 bases, and the junction held 4 bases outside the gene matches. About this clone itself: Its antigen is not identified. The sample has other DNA sequences that encode this CDR3 too.

Clones were read by immunoSEQ multiplex PCR, and TCRdb kept only the in-frame ones, dropping some. The sample records approximately 15,000 clones, more than 60% being singletons. This chain connects TRBV5-8 to TRBJ1-5, with 7 bases identical to TRBD1. The specimen was taken from a patient who underwent chemoradiotherapy. This TCR derives from a human donor with HPV-associated anogenital cancer. This CDR3 is CASSLQGYSNQPQHF. The DNA for the CDR3 is TGTGCCAGCAGCCTACAGGGGTATAGCAATCAGCCCCAGCATTTT.